This T cell receptor (beta chain) was observed in a study of tumor-infiltrating lymphocytes in primary liver carcinoma. This CDR3 is 14 amino acids long. Germline CDR1 SGHNT, CDR2 YYREEE (reference sequence). RNA and DNA were co-extracted from about 19-30 mg of unsorted bulk tissue. A constant-region primer served to make TCR beta cDNA from approximately 490 ng total RNA. Construction of TCR beta libraries relied on three successive nested multiplex PCR rounds employing slightly modified ARM-PCR. The two initial PCR rounds, approximately 10 cycles each, used TRBV1-TRBV30 forward and C-beta reverse primers. Each CDR3 protein gets one entry after TCRdb re-called the multiplex PCR reads with MiXCR. The sample has 90,000 to 110,000 distinct CDR3 sequences; approximately 80% are singletons. Note on this clonotype: The junction does not match germline at one end; this may be a read error.

The sample taken for sequencing was liver tumor tissue from sampling region 3. Subset noted: tumor region T3, left-lateral pole. The TCR sequence derives from a man aged 40-49 years with primary liver carcinoma and hepatitis B virus infection. The rearrangement uses TRBV5-4 and TRBJ2-2, with D unresolved. The CDR3 protein is CASSFDECTGELFF. The CDR3 nucleotides read TGCGCCAGCAGCTTTGATGAGTGCACCGGGGAGCTGTTTTTT. Variable domain in full (rest from reference TRBV5-4 and TRBJ2-2): ETGVTQSPTHLIKTRGQQVTLRCSSQSGHNTVSWYQQALGQGPQFIFQYYREEENGRGNFPPRFSGLQFPNYSSELNVNALELDDSALYLCASSFDECTGELFFGEGSRLTVL.